Sequencing of this T cell receptor beta chain was carried out in a study of tumour-infiltrating T cells in Burkitt lymphoma. Across the study: Repertoire clonality predicted overall and progression-free survival.

The V and J ends lost 6 bases and 1 base, in that order; junction bases with no gene match: 5. Germline CDR1 and CDR2: MDHEN and SYDVKM. The CDR3 loop spans 15 amino acids. Measured with immunoSEQ multiplex PCR; TCRdb has only the in-frame clones, and not every one. The table lists thousands of clones, about two thirds of them singletons. The clonotype was recovered from a human donor with diffuse large B-cell lymphoma. Material: tumor tissue. The rearrangement joins TRBV28 to TRBJ1-5; 8 bases align to TRBD1. The CDR3 sequence is CASSRGQGSNQPQHF. DNA of the CDR3: TGTGCCAGCAGCCGTGGACAGGGCAGCAATCAGCCCCAGCATTTT.